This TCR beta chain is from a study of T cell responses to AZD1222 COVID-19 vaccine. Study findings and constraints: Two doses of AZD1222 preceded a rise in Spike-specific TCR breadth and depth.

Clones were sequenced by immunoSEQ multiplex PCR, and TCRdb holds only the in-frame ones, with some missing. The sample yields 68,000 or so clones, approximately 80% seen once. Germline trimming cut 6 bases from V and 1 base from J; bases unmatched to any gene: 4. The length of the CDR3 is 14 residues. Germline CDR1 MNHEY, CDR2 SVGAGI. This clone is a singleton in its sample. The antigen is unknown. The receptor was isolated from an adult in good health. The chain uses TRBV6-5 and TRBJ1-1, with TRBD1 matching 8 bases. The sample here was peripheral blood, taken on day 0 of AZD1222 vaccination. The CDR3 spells CASSRQGTNTEAFF. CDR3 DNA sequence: TGTGCCAGCAGCAGACAGGGGACGAACACTGAAGCTTTCTTT.